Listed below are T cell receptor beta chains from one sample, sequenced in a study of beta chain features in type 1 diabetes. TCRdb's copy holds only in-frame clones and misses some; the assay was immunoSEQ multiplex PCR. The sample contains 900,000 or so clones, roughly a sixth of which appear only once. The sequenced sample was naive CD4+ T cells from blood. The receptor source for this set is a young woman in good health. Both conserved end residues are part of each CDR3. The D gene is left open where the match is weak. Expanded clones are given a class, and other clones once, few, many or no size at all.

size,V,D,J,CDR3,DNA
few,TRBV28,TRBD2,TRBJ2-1,CASSSGLAGAVEQFF,TGTGCCAGCAGTTCCGGACTAGCGGGAGCCGTAGAGCAGTTCTTC
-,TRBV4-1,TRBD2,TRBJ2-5,CASRIGTSGMETQYF,TGCGCCAGCAGGATAGGGACTAGCGGAATGGAGACCCAGTACTTC
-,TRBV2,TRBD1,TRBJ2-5,CASRETGGDRETQYF,TGTGCCAGCAGGGAGACAGGGGGCGATCGGGAGACCCAGTACTTC
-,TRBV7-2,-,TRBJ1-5,CASSLVPSGQPQHF,TGTGCCAGCAGCTTAGTCCCTTCGGGGCAGCCCCAGCATTTT
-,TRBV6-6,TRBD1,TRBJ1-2,CASSQPDSGGYGYTF,TGTGCCAGCAGCCAGCCCGACTCAGGGGGCTATGGCTACACCTTC
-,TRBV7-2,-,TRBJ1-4,CASSRGLGINEKLFF,TGTGCCAGCAGCAGAGGGCTGGGGATTAATGAAAAACTGTTTTTT
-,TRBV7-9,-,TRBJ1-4,CASSLLGSGTFGKLFF,TGTGCCAGCAGCTTATTGGGCAGTGGAACATTCGGAAAACTGTTTTTT
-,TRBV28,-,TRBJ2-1,CASTPFSAVGYNEQFF,TGTGCCAGCACTCCATTTTCCGCTGTGGGCTACAATGAGCAGTTCTTC
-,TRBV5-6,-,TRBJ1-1,CASSFRQVNTEAFF,TGTGCCAGCAGCTTTCGGCAGGTGAACACTGAAGCTTTCTTT
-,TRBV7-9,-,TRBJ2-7,CASSPVGGGEQYF,TGTGCCAGCAGCCCTGTTGGGGGTGGCGAGCAGTACTTC
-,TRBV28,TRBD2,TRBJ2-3,CASSSLAGGKADTQYF,TGTGCCAGCAGTTCACTGGCGGGAGGGAAAGCAGATACGCAGTATTTT
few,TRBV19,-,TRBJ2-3,CASSTPTGRDTQYF,TGTGCCAGTAGTACTCCAACAGGGAGGGATACGCAGTATTTT
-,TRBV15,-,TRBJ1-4,CATSRGQLSNEKLFF,TGTGCCACCAGCAGAGGCCAGCTGAGTAATGAAAAACTGTTTTTT
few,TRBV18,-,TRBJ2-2,CASSPLSAPGELFF,TGTGCCAGCTCACCACTATCCGCCCCCGGGGAGCTGTTTTTT
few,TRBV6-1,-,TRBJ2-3,CASINVGSRTDTQYF,TGTGCCAGCATAAATGTCGGGAGTAGAACAGATACGCAGTATTTT
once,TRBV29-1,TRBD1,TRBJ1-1,CSVEVQGGSGMNTEAFF,TGCAGCGTTGAAGTTCAGGGGGGGAGTGGAATGAACACTGAAGCTTTCTTT
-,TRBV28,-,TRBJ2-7,CASSPGAAGGTYEQYF,TGTGCCAGCAGTCCCGGGGCGGCAGGGGGGACCTACGAGCAGTACTTC
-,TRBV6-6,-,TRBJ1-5,CASQNSYSNQPQHF,TGTGCCAGCCAAAACTCTTATAGCAATCAGCCCCAGCATTTT
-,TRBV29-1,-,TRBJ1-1,CSVGRLMGQFEAFF,TGCAGCGTGGGTCGCTTGATGGGGCAGTTTGAAGCTTTCTTT
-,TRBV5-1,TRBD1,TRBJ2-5,CASSPTGTGETQYF,TGCGCCAGCAGCCCGACAGGGACGGGGGAGACCCAGTACTTC
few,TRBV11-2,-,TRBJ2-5,CASSLVPSETQYF,TGTGCCAGCAGCTTAGTCCCCTCGGAGACCCAGTACTTC
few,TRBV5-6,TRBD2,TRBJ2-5,CASSLGGRRETQYF,TGTGCCAGCAGCTTGGGCGGGAGGCGGGAGACCCAGTACTTC
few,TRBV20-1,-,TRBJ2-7,CSMDSSYEQYF,TGCAGCATGGACAGTTCCTACGAGCAGTACTTC
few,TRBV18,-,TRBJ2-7,CASSPQDRGYEQYF,TGTGCCAGCTCACCACAGGATCGGGGCTACGAGCAGTACTTC
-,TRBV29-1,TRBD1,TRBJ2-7,CSVTGGGYEQYF,TGCAGCGTTACAGGGGGCGGTTACGAGCAGTACTTC
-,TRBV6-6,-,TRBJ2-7,CASYSGEISYEQYF,TGTGCCAGCTATTCGGGAGAAATTTCCTACGAGCAGTACTTC
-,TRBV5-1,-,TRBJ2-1,CASSAGFREQFF,TGCGCCAGCAGCGCGGGTTTCCGTGAGCAGTTCTTC
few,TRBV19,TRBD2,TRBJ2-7,CASSPSGGSYEQYF,TGTGCCAGTAGCCCTAGCGGGGGGTCCTACGAGCAGTACTTC
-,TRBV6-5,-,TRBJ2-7,CASSQNTERPYEQYF,TGTGCCAGCAGTCAAAATACCGAGAGGCCCTACGAGCAGTACTTC
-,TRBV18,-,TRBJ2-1,CASSRAPRGNEQFF,TGTGCCAGCTCAAGGGCTCCCAGGGGCAATGAGCAGTTCTTC
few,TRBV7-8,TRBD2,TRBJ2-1,CASGVAGGRHEQFF,TGTGCCAGCGGAGTAGCGGGAGGACGACATGAGCAGTTCTTC
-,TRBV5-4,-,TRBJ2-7,CASSFFRQYAEQYF,TGTGCCAGCAGCTTTTTCCGTCAGTACGCCGAGCAGTACTTC
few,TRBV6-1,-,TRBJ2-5,CASSRDLAETQYF,TGTGCCAGCAGCCGGGACTTAGCGGAGACCCAGTACTTC
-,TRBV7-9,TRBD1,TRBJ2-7,CASSPGQGITYEQYF,TGTGCCAGCAGCCCAGGACAGGGGATTACCTACGAGCAGTACTTC
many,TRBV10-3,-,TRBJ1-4,CAISAGEKLFF,TGTGCCATCAGTGCTGGCGAAAAACTGTTTTTT
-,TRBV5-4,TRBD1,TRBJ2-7,CASSAGQGISYEQYF,TGTGCCAGCAGCGCGGGACAGGGCATTTCCTACGAGCAGTACTTC
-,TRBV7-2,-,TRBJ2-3,CASSPGGGITTDTQYF,TGTGCCAGCAGCCCCGGGGGTGGGATAACTACAGATACGCAGTATTTT
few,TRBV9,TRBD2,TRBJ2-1,CASSVEGTSGRLGNEQFF,TGTGCCAGCAGCGTAGAAGGGACTAGCGGGAGACTTGGCAATGAGCAGTTCTTC
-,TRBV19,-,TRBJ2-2,CASSTPPLLSGDDTGELFF,TGTGCCAGTAGTACACCACCGCTGTTAAGCGGAGATGACACCGGGGAGCTGTTTTTT
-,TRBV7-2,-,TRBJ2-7,CASSSQTGFWYEQYF,TGTGCCAGCAGCTCACAAACAGGGTTCTGGTACGAGCAGTACTTC
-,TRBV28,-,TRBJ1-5,CASSPPLGNNQPQHF,TGTGCCAGCAGTCCCCCATTGGGAAACAATCAGCCCCAGCATTTT
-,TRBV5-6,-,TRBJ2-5,CASSFSETQYF,TGTGCCAGCAGCTTCTCGGAGACCCAGTACTTC
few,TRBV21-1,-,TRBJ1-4,CASSTLLRQGDEKLFF,TGTGCCAGCAGCACCCTCCTAAGACAGGGGGATGAAAAACTGTTTTTT
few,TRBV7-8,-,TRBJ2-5,CASSQVAEKETQYF,TGTGCCAGCAGCCAAGTGGCAGAAAAAGAGACCCAGTACTTC
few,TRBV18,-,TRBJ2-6,CASSPRESGANVLTF,TGTGCCAGCTCACCTCGCGAGTCTGGGGCCAACGTCCTGACTTTC
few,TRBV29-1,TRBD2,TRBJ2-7,CSISIGGSSYEQYF,TGCAGTATCTCGATCGGGGGGAGCTCCTACGAGCAGTACTTC
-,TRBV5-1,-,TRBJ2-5,CASSLATPETQYF,TGCGCCAGCAGCTTAGCTACCCCAGAGACCCAGTACTTC
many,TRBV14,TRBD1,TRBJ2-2,CASSQGQGRTGELFF,TGTGCCAGCAGCCAGGGACAGGGGCGCACCGGGGAGCTGTTTTTT
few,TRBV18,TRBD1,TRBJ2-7,CASSPLGTGETYEQYF,TGTGCCAGCTCACCCCTAGGGACAGGGGAGACCTACGAGCAGTACTTC
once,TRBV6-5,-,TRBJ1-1,CASNFGGPGTEAFF,TGTGCCAGCAACTTCGGGGGGCCAGGCACTGAAGCTTTCTTT
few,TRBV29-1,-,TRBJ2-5,CSVGDKETQYF,TGCAGCGTTGGGGACAAAGAGACCCAGTACTTC
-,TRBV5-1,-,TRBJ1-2,CASSLNSEPNYGYTF,TGCGCCAGCAGCTTGAACTCAGAACCAAACTATGGCTACACCTTC